The 12 T cell receptor beta chains given below trace back to one sample, sequenced in a study of cytomegalovirus exposure and HLA in healthy donors. The PCR had 60 Vbeta and 13 Jbeta primers. TCRdb's table, derived via immunoSEQ multiplex PCR, lists solely in-frame clones and lacks some. The sample lists approximately 150,000 clones, 71% occurring once. The sample consisted of PBMCs. Receptors originate from a woman under 40 in good health and CMV-seronegative.

This clone was detected a few times. The CDR3 spells CASSLQANTEAFF. For the CDR3, the DNA is TGTGCCAGCAGTTTGCAGGCGAACACTGAAGCTTTCTTT. This sequence joins TRBV28 and TRBJ1-1, with no clear D. The germline V gene has CDR1 MDHEN and CDR2 SYDVKM. The CDR3 has 13 amino acids. Between the trimmed V and J ends, which lost 3 bases and 1 base, there was a span of 6 bases.

The chain uses TRBV6-1 and TRBJ2-5, with TRBD1 as a possible D gene (6 bases). V lost 7 bases and J lost 5, with 11 bases in between. The CDR3 consists of 12 residues. Germline CDR1 MNHNS, CDR2 SASEGT. The chain's CDR3 is CASTIDRETQYF. CDR3 DNA sequence: TGTGCCAGCACCATTGACAGGGAGACCCAGTACTTC.

This clone was counted only a few times. The chain uses TRBV9 and TRBJ2-7, with TRBD1 matching over 7 bases. The CDR3 covers 15 residues. Looked up from germline, CDR1 is SGDLS and CDR2 is YYNGEE. Trimming at V came to 0 bases and at J to 4 bases, leaving 7 bases not matched to a gene. The CDR3 nucleotides read TGTGCCAGCAGCGTAGCGGGGACAGCGAATTACGAGCAGTACTTC. Translated, it gives CASSVAGTANYEQYF.

The rearrangement uses TRBV6-1 and TRBJ1-4; possibly TRBD1 for D (5 bases). CDR1 is MNHNS and CDR2 is SASEGT in the germline V gene. V shed 3 bases and J shed 4 bases, with 9 bases lying between them. The CDR3 spans 14 residues. The CDR3 DNA sequence: TGTGCCAGCAGTGACTGGCAGGGTAATGAAAAACTGTTTTTT. Translated: CASSDWQGNEKLFF.

The chain links TRBV7-8 to TRBJ1-2, with a tentative D call TRBD1 (6 bases). The V end lost 5 bases, the J end lost 7 bases, and 14 bases lay between the germline ends. This CDR3 is built from 13 residues. Looked up from germline, CDR1 is SGHVS and CDR2 is FQNEAQ. The CDR3 DNA reads as TGTGCCAGCAGCCTACCCAACAGGGCTGGCTACACCTTC. This gives the protein CASSLPNRAGYTF.

V usage is TRBV7-9 and J usage is TRBJ1-4, with a possible D match to TRBD1 (6 bases). The CDR3 spans 19 residues. Germline CDR1 SEHNR, CDR2 FQNEAQ (reference sequence). V was pared by 5 bases and J by 1 base, with 23 bases between. The CDR3 DNA is TGTGCCAGCAGCCAAGGACAGTCCCTCTATCTCCAAACTAATGAAAAACTGTTTTTT. Translating it yields CASSQGQSLYLQTNEKLFF. Based on the CDR3 plus reference TRBV7-9 and TRBJ1-4, the full variable domain is DTGVSQNPRHKITKRGQNVTFRCDPISEHNRLYWYRQTLGQGPEFLTYFQNEAQLEKSRLLSDRFSAERPKGSFSTLEIQRTEQGDSAMYLCASSQGQSLYLQTNEKLFFGSGTQLSVL.

The gene calls are TRBV28 and TRBJ2-5, with D maybe TRBD2 (7 bases). CDR3 length: 15 residues. The germline CDR1 and CDR2 sequences are MDHEN and SYDVKM. With 8 bases removed from V and 4 bases from J, the gap between germline ends came to 20 bases. This chain's CDR3 is CASGRGAGVVETQYF. CDR3 nucleotide sequence: TGTGCCAGCGGCCGGGGGGCGGGAGTCGTAGAGACCCAGTACTTC.

Only a few counts were recorded for this clone. J is TRBJ2-7 and V is TRBV28; 7 bases line up with TRBD2. CDR1 and CDR2 from the germline V gene are MDHEN and SYDVKM. CDR3 length: 16 residues. After removal of 7 bases from V and 2 bases from J, the junction contained 14 bases not matched to a gene. CDR3 amino acids: CASTLGGATLPYEQYF. Written as DNA, the CDR3 is TGTGCCAGCACCCTGGGAGGGGCGACGCTACCCTACGAGCAGTACTTC.

The chain joins TRBV19 to TRBJ2-2; 10 positions agree with TRBD2. CDR3 size: 16 residues. V shed 5 bases, J shed 7 bases, and the junction held 10 bases outside the gene matches. Per the germline V gene, CDR1 is LNHDA and CDR2 is SQIVND (reference sequence). As DNA, the CDR3 is TGTGCCAGTAGTGATGAATTAGCGGGAGGTTACGGGGAGCTGTTTTTT. The encoded protein is CASSDELAGGYGELFF.

On this clone: An end of the junction does not agree with germline; a read error may underlie this. The gene calls are TRBV29-1 and TRBJ2-7, with D uncertain. The CDR3 covers 14 residues. The germline CDR1 and CDR2 sequences are SQVTM and ANQGSEA. CDR3 loop: CSAEGRDTSYEQYF. CDR3 DNA: TGCAGCGCTGAAGGCCGTGACACATCCTACGAGCAGTACTTC.

The chain carries TRBV4-1 and TRBJ2-5; TRBD2 aligns across 7 bases. The CDR3 loop spans 13 amino acids. V lost 4 bases, J lost 2 bases, and 1 base stayed unmatched. In germline, CDR1 is MGHRA, CDR2 YSYEKL. CDR3 in DNA: TGCGCCAGCAGCCTGGGACTACAAGAGACCCAGTACTTC. Protein: CASSLGLQETQYF.

J is TRBJ2-5 and V is TRBV13; maybe TRBD1 (6 bases). The V gene lost 4 bases and the J gene lost 2 bases, with 8 bases spanning the gap. CDR1 PRHDT and CDR2 FYEKMQ come from the germline V gene (reference sequence). The CDR3 consists of 13 residues. The CDR3 nucleotides read TGTGCCAGCAGCTACAGGGAACAAGAGACCCAGTACTTC. Encoded protein: CASSYREQETQYF. Drawing the rest from reference TRBV13 and TRBJ2-5, the complete variable domain is AAGVIQSPRHLIKEKRETATLKCYPIPRHDTVYWYQQGPGQDPQFLISFYEKMQSDKGSIPDRFSAQQFSDYHSELNMSSLELGDSALYFCASSYREQETQYFGPGTRLLVL.